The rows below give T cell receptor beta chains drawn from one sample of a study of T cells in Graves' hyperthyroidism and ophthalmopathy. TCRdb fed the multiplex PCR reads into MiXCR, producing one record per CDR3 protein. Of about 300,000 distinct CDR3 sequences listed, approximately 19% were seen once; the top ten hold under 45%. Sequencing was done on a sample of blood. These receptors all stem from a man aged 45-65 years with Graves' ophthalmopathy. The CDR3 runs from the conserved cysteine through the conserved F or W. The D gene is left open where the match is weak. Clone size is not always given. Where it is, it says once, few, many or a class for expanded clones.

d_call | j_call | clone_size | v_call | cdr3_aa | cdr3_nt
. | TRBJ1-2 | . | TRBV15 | CATSRDLTGEVGDYGYTF | TGTGCCACCAGCAGAGATCTTACAGGAGAGGTGGGAGACTATGGCTACACCTTC
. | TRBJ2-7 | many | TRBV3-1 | CASSEGGYEQYF | TGTGCCAGCAGCGAGGGCGGTTACGAGCAGTACTTC
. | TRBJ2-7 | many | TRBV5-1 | CASSLEAHEQYF | TGCGCCAGCAGCTTGGAGGCCCACGAGCAGTACTTC
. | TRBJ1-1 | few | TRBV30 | CAWSFNRDTEAFF | TGTGCCTGGAGTTTCAACAGGGACACTGAAGCTTTCTTT
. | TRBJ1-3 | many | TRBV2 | CASSDGGRWTGNTIYF | TGTGCCAGCAGTGACGGCGGCAGGTGGACTGGAAACACCATATATTTT
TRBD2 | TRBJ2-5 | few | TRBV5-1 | CASSLDPSGKETQYF | TGCGCCAGCAGCTTGGATCCTAGCGGGAAGGAGACCCAGTACTTC
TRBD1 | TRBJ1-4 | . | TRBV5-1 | CASSLGQGREKLFF | TGCGCCAGCAGCTTGGGACAGGGGAGAGAAAAACTGTTTTTT
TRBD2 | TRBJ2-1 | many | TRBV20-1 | CSARDGTSAPNEQFF | TGCAGTGCTAGAGACGGGACTAGCGCACCCAATGAGCAGTTCTTC
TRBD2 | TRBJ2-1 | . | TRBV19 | CASSIREGQGNEQFF | TGTGCCAGTAGTATCCGGGAGGGCCAGGGGAATGAGCAGTTCTTC
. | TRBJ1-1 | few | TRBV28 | CASTDIRMNTEAFF | TGTGCCAGCACAGATATTCGGATGAACACTGAAGCTTTCTTT
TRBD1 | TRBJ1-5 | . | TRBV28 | CASSSTTGVYSNQPQHF | TGTGCCAGCAGTTCAACGACAGGGGTCTATAGCAATCAGCCCCAGCATTTT
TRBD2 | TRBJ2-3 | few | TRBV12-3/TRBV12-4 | CASGDGRRLAIDTQYF | TGTGCCAGCGGAGATGGACGGAGACTAGCGATAGATACGCAGTATTTT
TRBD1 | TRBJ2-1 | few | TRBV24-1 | CATSDLGDRGYNEQFF | TGTGCCACCAGTGATTTAGGGGACAGGGGATACAATGAGCAGTTCTTC
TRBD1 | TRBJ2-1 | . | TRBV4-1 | CASSQVPSTGIYNEQFF | TGCGCCAGCAGCCAGGTCCCCTCGACAGGGATCTACAATGAGCAGTTCTTC
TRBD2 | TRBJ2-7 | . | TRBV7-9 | CASSLDGTRIAEQYF | TGTGCCAGCAGCTTAGACGGGACTAGAATAGCCGAGCAGTACTTC
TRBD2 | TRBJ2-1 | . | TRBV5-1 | CASSPHQAGGSNEQFF | TGCGCCAGCAGCCCCCATCAGGCGGGAGGCTCCAATGAGCAGTTCTTC
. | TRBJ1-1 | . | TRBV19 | CASSRGDQNTEAFF | TGTGCCAGTAGTAGAGGGGATCAGAACACTGAAGCTTTCTTT
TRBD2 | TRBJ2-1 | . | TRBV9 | CASSVGGTSAYNEQFF | TGTGCCAGCAGCGTTGGTGGGACTAGCGCCTACAATGAGCAGTTCTTC
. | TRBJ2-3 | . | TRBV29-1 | CSVEPPESGATDTQYF | TGCAGCGTTGAACCCCCGGAGAGTGGGGCCACAGATACGCAGTATTTT
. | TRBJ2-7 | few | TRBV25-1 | CASNERKGIAFHWEQYF | TGTGCCAGCAATGAGAGGAAGGGAATAGCGTTCCACTGGGAGCAGTACTTC
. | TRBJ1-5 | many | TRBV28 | CASSLPTSWGGDQPQHF | TGTGCCAGCAGTTTACCCACATCGTGGGGGGGGGATCAGCCCCAGCATTTT
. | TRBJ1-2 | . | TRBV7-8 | CASSLVNPSYGYTF | TGTGCCAGCAGCTTAGTTAACCCGAGCTATGGCTACACCTTC
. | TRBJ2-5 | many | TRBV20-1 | CSASWQEETQYF | TGCAGTGCTAGTTGGCAGGAAGAGACCCAGTACTTC
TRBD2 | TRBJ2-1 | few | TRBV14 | CASSKGTSGRLYEQFF | TGTGCCAGCAGCAAGGGGACTAGCGGGAGGTTGTATGAGCAGTTCTTC
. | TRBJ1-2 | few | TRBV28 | CASSLPTDYGYTF | TGTGCCAGCAGTTTACCGACGGACTATGGCTACACCTTC
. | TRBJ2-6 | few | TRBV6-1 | CASSEQGANVLTF | TGTGCCAGCAGTGAACAGGGGGCCAACGTCCTGACTTTC
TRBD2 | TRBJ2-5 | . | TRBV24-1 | CATSDARGSETQYF | TGTGCCACCAGTGATGCGCGGGGGTCAGAGACCCAGTACTTC
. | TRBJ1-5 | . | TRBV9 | CASSAGQTSQPQHF | TGTGCCAGCAGCGCCGGACAGACGAGTCAGCCCCAGCATTTT
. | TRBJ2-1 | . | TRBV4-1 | CASSQESGSSYNEQFF | TGCGCCAGCAGCCAAGAAAGCGGTAGCTCCTACAATGAGCAGTTCTTC
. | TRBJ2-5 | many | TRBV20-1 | CSASGPFQETQYF | TGCAGTGCTTCGGGACCCTTCCAAGAGACCCAGTACTTC
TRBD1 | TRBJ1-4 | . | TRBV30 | CACSLTGQREKLFF | TGTGCCTGTAGCTTGACAGGGCAAAGAGAAAAACTGTTTTTT
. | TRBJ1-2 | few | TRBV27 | CASSPGRPEGYTF | TGTGCCAGCAGTCCGGGACGCCCGGAGGGCTACACCTTC
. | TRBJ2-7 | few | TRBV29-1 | CSVDEGIDEQYF | TGCAGCGTTGACGAGGGGATCGACGAGCAGTACTTC
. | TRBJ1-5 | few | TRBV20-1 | CSARGPGQGTYQPQHF | TGCAGTGCTAGAGGCCCGGGGCAGGGAACTTATCAGCCCCAGCATTTT
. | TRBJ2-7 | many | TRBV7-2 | CASSSKGGLIFSYEQYF | TGTGCCAGCAGCTCAAAAGGGGGGCTGATATTCTCCTACGAGCAGTACTTC
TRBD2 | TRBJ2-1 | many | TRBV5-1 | CASKLAGGYNEQFF | TGCGCCAGCAAACTAGCGGGAGGCTACAATGAGCAGTTCTTC
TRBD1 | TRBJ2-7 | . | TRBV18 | CASSGTGTGAYEQYF | TGTGCCAGCTCAGGTACCGGGACAGGCGCCTACGAGCAGTACTTC
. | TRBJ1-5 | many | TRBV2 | CASRGDSNQPQHF | TGTGCCAGCAGGGGCGATAGCAATCAGCCCCAGCATTTT
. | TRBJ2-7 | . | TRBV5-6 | CASSFTGTNEQYF | TGTGCCAGCAGCTTCACAGGAACCAACGAGCAGTACTTC
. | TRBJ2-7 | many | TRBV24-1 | CATSDSSGTYEQYF | TGTGCCACCAGTGATTCCTCCGGGACCTACGAGCAGTACTTC
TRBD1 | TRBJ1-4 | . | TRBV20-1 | CSATGQGEGEKLFF | TGCAGTGCGACGGGACAGGGAGAAGGTGAAAAACTGTTTTTT
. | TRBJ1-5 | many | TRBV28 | CASSFFGRGSNQPQHF | TGTGCCAGCAGTTTTTTCGGCAGGGGAAGCAATCAGCCCCAGCATTTT
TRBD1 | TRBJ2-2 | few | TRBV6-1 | CASSAQGAGTGELFF | TGTGCCAGCAGCGCTCAGGGGGCGGGCACCGGGGAGCTGTTTTTT
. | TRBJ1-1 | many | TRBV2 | CASRKDLPGGTEAFF | TGTGCCAGCAGGAAGGACTTGCCGGGCGGCACTGAAGCTTTCTTT
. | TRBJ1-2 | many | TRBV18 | CASSPGQDNYGYTF | TGTGCCAGCTCACCAGGGCAGGATAACTATGGCTACACCTTC
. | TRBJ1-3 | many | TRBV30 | CAWSVAGTAVSTIYF | TGTGCCTGGAGTGTAGCAGGCACGGCTGTAAGCACCATATATTTT
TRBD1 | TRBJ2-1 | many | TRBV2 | CASSAGQGAYEQFF | TGTGCCAGTTCAGCGGGACAGGGGGCCTATGAGCAGTTCTTC
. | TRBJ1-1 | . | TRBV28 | CASLPFGPSEAFF | TGTGCCAGCCTCCCATTCGGCCCCTCAGAAGCTTTCTTT
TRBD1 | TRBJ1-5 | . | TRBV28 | CASSSPGGNQPQHF | TGTGCCAGCAGTTCCCCAGGGGGTAATCAGCCCCAGCATTTT
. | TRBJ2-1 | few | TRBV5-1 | CASSEESVGLNEQFF | TGCGCCAGCAGCGAGGAATCAGTTGGGCTCAATGAGCAGTTCTTC
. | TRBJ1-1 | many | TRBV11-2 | CASSHGTRTEAFF | TGTGCCAGCAGTCATGGGACGCGCACTGAAGCTTTCTTT
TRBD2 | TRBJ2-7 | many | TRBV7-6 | CASSAGTRSDYEQYF | TGTGCCAGCAGCGCCGGGACTAGATCCGACTACGAGCAGTACTTC
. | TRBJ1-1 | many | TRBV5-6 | CASSYDTEAFF | TGTGCCAGCAGCTACGACACTGAAGCTTTCTTT
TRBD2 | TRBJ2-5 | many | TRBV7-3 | CASSLTPLAGGQETQYF | TGTGCCAGCAGCTTAACACCACTAGCGGGAGGCCAAGAGACCCAGTACTTC
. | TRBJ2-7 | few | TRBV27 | CASSQGQEGNEQYF | TGTGCCAGCAGTCAAGGACAGGAGGGCAACGAGCAGTACTTC
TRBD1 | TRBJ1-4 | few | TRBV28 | CASSPGTDDEKLFF | TGTGCCAGCAGCCCTGGGACAGACGATGAAAAACTGTTTTTT
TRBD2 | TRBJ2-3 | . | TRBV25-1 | CASSDPAAGATDTQYF | TGTGCCAGCAGTGACCCGGCGGCGGGAGCTACAGATACGCAGTATTTT
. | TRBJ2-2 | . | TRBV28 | CASSLFSGSAGELFF | TGTGCCAGCAGTTTGTTCTCCGGGAGTGCCGGGGAGCTGTTTTTT